This T cell receptor (beta chain) was recovered during a study of shared clonotypes between healthy human individuals. The protocol was immunoSEQ multiplex PCR, while the TCRdb copy is restricted to in-frame clones and leaves out a portion. The table lists about 2 million clones, roughly 95% of them singletons. Positively selected for CCR7, the CD45RO-negative cells used as naive CD8 cells excluded terminally differentiated effector memory CD45RA+ cells. The length of the CDR3 is 15 residues. CDR1 is SGHTA and CDR2 is FQGNSA in the germline V gene. V dropped 4 bases and J dropped 5 bases, with 14 bases sitting between them.

The receptor comes from a man younger than 30 in good health. The sequencing input was naive CD8+ T cells sorted from blood. The chain couples TRBV7-2 to TRBJ1-4; D remains ambiguous. CDR3 coding DNA: TGTGCCAGCAGCTCCGCTTGGCAAAACAATGAAAAACTGTTTTTT. Translating gives CASSSAWQNNEKLFF.